What follows are 19 T cell receptor beta chains derived from one specimen sequenced in a study of Graves' ophthalmopathy and Graves' hyperthyroidism. Amplification of TCR beta CDR3 regions used RNA transcripts. Amplification began with first-round RT-PCR using HTBI primers, then second-round multiplex PCR was performed. A single record per CDR3 protein comes from TCRdb applying MiXCR to the multiplex PCR reads. In the table there are under 250,000 distinct CDR3 sequences, 25% to 30% of which are singletons. The specimen sequenced was peripheral blood. Every receptor here comes from a man in his forties or fifties with Graves' ophthalmopathy.

The chain carries TRBV11-2 and TRBJ2-4, with D possibly being TRBD1 (7 bases). CDR1 SGHAT and CDR2 FQNNGV come from the germline V gene. Between the trimmed V and J ends, which lost 1 base and 6 bases, there was a span of 10 bases. There are 14 residues in the CDR3. CDR3 sequence reads: CASSLGQGGNIQYF. The DNA of the CDR3 is TGTGCCAGCAGCTTAGGACAGGGAGGAAACATTCAGTACTTC.

This clonotype was counted ten times or more. The rearrangement joins TRBV6-2 or TRBV6-3 to TRBJ1-5; TRBD1 matches 7 bases. V lost 0 bases, J lost 8 bases, and 7 bases stayed unmatched. The CDR3 is 15 residues long. CDR1 is MNHEY, CDR2 SVGEGT, per germline. In DNA form, the CDR3 reads TGTGCCAGCAGTTACTCCGGAGGGGGCGGCGAGCCCCAGCATTTT. Residues: CASSYSGGGGEPQHF.

This clonotype was seen ten or more times. The chain joins TRBV7-9 to TRBJ2-7; TRBD2 matches 9 bases. This CDR3 spans 15 amino acids. The V gene's germline CDR1 is SEHNR and CDR2 FQNEAQ (reference sequence). V was clipped by 5 bases and J by 5 bases; unmatched bases: 10. The CDR3 reads CASSRPGLAAHEQYF. Here the CDR3 DNA reads TGTGCCAGCAGCCGACCGGGACTAGCAGCGCACGAGCAGTACTTC.

The rearrangement joins TRBV7-8 to TRBJ1-2, with 8 bases identical to TRBD1. Trimming at V came to 5 bases and at J to 6 bases, leaving 5 bases not matched to a gene. Germline CDR1 SGHVS, CDR2 FQNEAQ. There are 13 residues in the CDR3. The CDR3 is CASSPRGQNGYTF. In DNA, the CDR3 is TGTGCCAGCAGCCCCAGGGGGCAGAATGGCTACACCTTC. The whole variable domain, remainder taken from reference TRBV7-8 and TRBJ1-2, is GAGVSQSPRYKVAKRGQDVALRCDPISGHVSLFWYQQALGQGPEFLTYFQNEAQLDKSGLPSDRFFAERPEGSVSTLKIQRTQQEDSAVYLCASSPRGQNGYTFGSGTRLTVV.

In this sample, this clonotype turned up once. J is TRBJ2-5 and V is TRBV12-3 or TRBV12-4, with a weak D call TRBD2 (6 bases). The CDR3 is made up of 14 amino acids. The germline V and J ends were trimmed by 9 bases and 8 bases, with 22 bases remaining between them. The CDR3 DNA reads as TGTGCCAGTAGAAGTTTTGTGGCTAGCGTTACCCAGTACTTC. Residues: CASRSFVASVTQYF.

This clonotype was recorded at least ten times. V is TRBV20-1 and J is TRBJ2-5; unclear D gene. The V gene lost 5 bases and the J gene lost 3 bases, with 19 bases spanning the gap. This CDR3 has 15 residues. Germline lookup yields CDR1 DFQATT and CDR2 SNEGSKA (reference sequence). CDR3 region: CSALNFLSSKETQYF. The CDR3 bases are TGCAGTGCTCTTAATTTCCTAAGCTCCAAAGAGACCCAGTACTTC.

V usage is TRBV12-3 or TRBV12-4 and J usage is TRBJ2-7; D could derive from TRBD1 or TRBD2 (5 bases each). Trimming left V 4 bases short and J 0 bases short, with 13 bases between. The CDR3 consists of 15 residues. In DNA form, the CDR3 reads TGTGCCAGCAGTTCCGGGGCAGGGAGCTCCTACGAGCAGTACTTC. Translated: CASSSGAGSSYEQYF.

Many counts were recorded for this clonotype. The chain is built from TRBV12-3 or TRBV12-4 and TRBJ1-1; D is undetermined. CDR3 length equals 11 residues. V lost 10 bases and J lost 4, with 10 bases in between. The chain's CDR3 is CATASVTEAFF. Written as DNA, the CDR3 is TGTGCCACCGCGTCAGTCACTGAAGCTTTCTTT.

J is TRBJ1-1 and V is TRBV9; the D is unclear. The germline V gene encodes CDR1 SGDLS and CDR2 YYNGEE. This CDR3 has 13 amino acids. Trimming pared 2 bases from V and 1 base from J, leaving 6 bases between. The CDR3 loop reads CASSVSSNTEAFF. CDR3 bases: TGTGCCAGCAGCGTTTCCTCGAACACTGAAGCTTTCTTT.

This clonotype was observed once. The V and J genes are TRBV28 and TRBJ2-5, with no clear D. The ends were cut back, 7 bases at V and 5 bases at J, with 14 bases in the middle. This CDR3 is built from 13 residues. Germline V gene data show CDR1 as MDHEN and CDR2 as SYDVKM. The CDR3 DNA follows: TGTGCCAGCACCGACACGTTTGGCGAGACCCAGTACTTC. Encoded protein: CASTDTFGETQYF.

This clonotype was counted at least ten times. A read error may be the cause here, since a much bigger clone is one base away. The chain links TRBV2 to TRBJ2-7; 7 bases align to TRBD1. Germline-derived CDR1 and CDR2 are SNHLY and FYNNEI. CDR3 length: 14 residues. The ends lost 2 bases at V and 7 bases at J; junction bases unmatched: 8. CDR3 in amino acids: CASSERGHPTEQYF. The DNA of the CDR3 is TGTGCCAGCAGTGAAAGGGGGCACCCTACTGAGCAGTACTTC.

The sample holds many counts of this clonotype. The V and J genes are TRBV20-1 and TRBJ2-5, with TRBD2 matching 11 bases. Trimming cost V 6 bases and J 5 bases; bases outside gene matches: 8. The CDR3 has 14 residues. Per the germline V gene, CDR1 is DFQATT and CDR2 is SNEGSKA (reference sequence). The CDR3 nucleotides read TGCAGTGCAAAGAATAGCGGGAGGGGTGAGACCCAGTACTTC. Amino acid sequence: CSAKNSGRGETQYF.

This clonotype was recorded at least ten times. This chain connects TRBV24-1 to TRBJ2-3, with D possibly being TRBD1 or TRBD2 (7 bases each). The CDR3 runs to 15 residues. The ends were cut back, 8 bases at V and 3 bases at J, with 17 bases in the middle. Germline loops: CDR1 KGHDR, CDR2 SFDVKD. The DNA of the CDR3 is TGTGCCACCACCAGGGGGGGAGAGGCGACAGATACGCAGTATTTT. It specifies CATTRGGEATDTQYF.

This clonotype was seen ten or more times. The gene calls are TRBV7-9 and TRBJ2-2; perhaps TRBD2 as D (5 bases). Germline lookup yields CDR1 SEHNR and CDR2 FQNEAQ (reference sequence). V shed 3 bases and J shed 3 bases, with 5 bases lying between them. This CDR3 has 13 residues. The CDR3 reads CASSFGDTGELFF. CDR3 nucleotide sequence: TGTGCCAGCAGCTTCGGGGACACCGGGGAGCTGTTTTTT.

This clonotype was found many times. The chain couples TRBV12-3 or TRBV12-4 to TRBJ1-1; D gene ambiguous. V lost 5 bases and J 6 bases, leaving 16 bases between the germline ends. The CDR3 is made up of 14 amino acids. The CDR3 DNA is TGTGCCAGCAGTCCCCCCAGTAGGGTAGCTGAAGCTTTCTTT. It specifies CASSPPSRVAEAFF.

This clonotype occurred many times. The chain carries TRBV28 and TRBJ2-7; 8 bases align to TRBD1. V dropped 5 bases and J dropped 4; count of bases not matched to a gene: 13. The CDR3 totals 16 residues. In germline, CDR1 is MDHEN, CDR2 SYDVKM. The CDR3 region is CASSPYQTGAVYEQYF. Written as DNA, the CDR3 is TGTGCCAGCAGTCCCTACCAGACAGGGGCGGTGTACGAGCAGTACTTC.

The chain has TRBV29-1 and TRBJ1-1; TRBD1 might be the D (6 bases). V lost 2 bases to trimming and J lost 1 base, with 8 bases between them. The CDR3 is 13 amino acids. CDR1 SQVTM and CDR2 ANQGSEA come from the germline V gene. This CDR3 is CSVEQQGNTEAFF. The CDR3 coding sequence is TGCAGCGTTGAACAACAGGGGAACACTGAAGCTTTCTTT.

This clonotype appeared many times. This rearrangement joins TRBV5-1 to TRBJ1-1, with 11 bases identical to TRBD1. J was trimmed by 4 bases and V by 4 bases; bases with no gene match: 6. CDR1 is SGHRS and CDR2 is YFSETQ in the germline V gene. The length of the CDR3 is 15 residues. The CDR3 DNA sequence: TGCGCCAGCAGCGGGGACAGGGGGGGGTCCACTGAAGCTTTCTTT. Translation gives CASSGDRGGSTEAFF. The full variable domain, in which reference TRBV5-1 and TRBJ1-1 provide the parts outside the CDR3, is KAGVTQTPRYLIKTRGQQVTLSCSPISGHRSVSWYQQTPGQGLQFLFEYFSETQRNKGNFPGRFSGRQFSNSRSEMNVSTLELGDSALYLCASSGDRGGSTEAFFGQGTRLTVV.

This clonotype was seen repeatedly, ten times or more. CDR3: CATSREGDTYEQYF. The CDR3 DNA is TGTGCCACCAGCAGAGAGGGGGACACCTACGAGCAGTACTTC. The rearrangement uses TRBV15 and TRBJ2-7; D is possibly TRBD1 (6 bases). Trimming cost V 0 bases and J 2 bases, with 8 bases left between them. CDR1 and CDR2 (germline): LNHNV, YYDKDF (reference sequence). The CDR3 runs to 14 residues.